The 32 T cell receptor beta chains reported below all come from one sample, sequenced in a study of Tregs in tolerant kidney transplant recipients. The method was immunoSEQ multiplex PCR; TCRdb's version includes in-frame clones alone and lacks a portion of them. The sample holds about 52,000 clones. The sequenced sample was CD4+ T cells from blood, obtained before the transplant. These receptors all come from a human donor who received a combined kidney and bone marrow transplant.

In regard to this clone: The CDR3 is cut off 3 residues early in the read; its end comes from the germline J gene. This chain joins TRBV19 and TRBJ2-4, with 8 bases lining up with TRBD1. The germline V gene has CDR1 LNHDA and CDR2 SQIVND (reference sequence). The CDR3 has 12 amino acids. CDR3 sequence reads: CASSIGQGLQYF. The DNA read from the CDR3 is TGTGCCAGTAGTATCGGACAGGGCCTT.

With regard to this clone: The read halts 3 residues ahead of the CDR3 end, with the missing end drawn from the germline J gene. This rearrangement joins TRBV6-2 or TRBV6-3 to TRBJ2-7; 8 bases map to TRBD2. J was trimmed by 4 bases and V by 8 bases; bases with no gene match: 10. This CDR3 is 14 amino acids long. Germline V CDR1 and CDR2: MNHEY, SVGEGT. The CDR3 sequence: CASLRSGGGYEQYF. The CDR3 bases that were read are TGTGCCAGCCTTAGGAGCGGCGGGGGGTACGAG.

A note on this clone: The CDR3 extends 3 residues past the end of the read, so its final part is completed from the germline J gene. J is TRBJ1-2 and V is TRBV11-2, with 7 bases matching TRBD1. Germline lookup yields CDR1 SGHAT and CDR2 FQNNGV. This CDR3 contains 15 residues. The trim removed 4 bases at V and 5 bases at J, leaving 10 bases unmatched. CDR3: CASSSRQGLVYGYTF. CDR3 bases read: TGTGCCAGCAGCTCAAGACAGGGATTGGTATATGGC.

The part of the CDR3 DNA that was read is TGTGCCAGCTTTACTAGTCCGGATACG. Translated, it gives CASFTSPDT. The CDR3 reads in full as CASFTSPDTQYF. This rearrangement joins TRBV2 to TRBJ2-3; TRBD2 might be the D (5 bases). The read terminates 3 residues before the CDR3 end, so the remaining end is supplied by the germline J gene. The V and J ends lost 8 bases and 6 bases respectively, with 12 bases between them. CDR1 is SNHLY, CDR2 FYNNEI, per germline. The CDR3 sequence is 12 residues long.

To note about this clone: The sequenced fragment ends 3 residues before the CDR3 boundary, so the rest is inferred from the germline J gene. The chain recombines TRBV10-2 with TRBJ2-3; 9 nucleotides agree with TRBD2. CDR3 length equals 17 residues. CDR1 and CDR2 from the germline V gene are WSHSY and SAAADI. Partial CDR3 DNA: TGCGCCAGCAGTGATCGAGGTAGCGGGAGCTCTGGGGAGACG. Translated: CASSDRGSGSSGET. From start to end, the CDR3 is CASSDRGSGSSGETQYF.

A note on this clone: The observed sequence ends 3 residues before the CDR3 terminus, with the missing tail filled in from the germline J gene. The chain recombines TRBV19 with TRBJ1-6, with 7 positions matching TRBD1. The CDR3 totals 15 residues. Germline V gene data show CDR1 as LNHDA and CDR2 as SQIVND (reference sequence). Unmatched junction bases numbered 11, after V lost 8 bases and J lost 7 bases. CDR3 region: CASLPRQGQNSPLHF. Partial CDR3 DNA: TGTGCCAGTCTCCCCCGACAGGGCCAGAATTCACCC.

Note on this clone: The observed sequence ends 3 residues before the CDR3 terminus, with the missing tail filled in from the germline J gene. V usage is TRBV2 and J usage is TRBJ1-5, with D possibly TRBD1 on 5 matching bases. Deletions cut 6 bases from V and 0 bases from J, with 9 bases between. CDR1 and CDR2 (germline): SNHLY, FYNNEI. This CDR3 region has 14 residues. The sequenced CDR3 bases are TGTGCCAGCAGCGTACAGGCTAGCAATCAGCCC. Residues: CASSVQASNQP. In full, the CDR3 is CASSVQASNQPQHF.

Of note for this clone: The read gets to within 3 residues of the CDR3 end, and the germline J gene fills in the rest. The V gene is TRBV7-6, the J gene TRBJ2-2; 7 nucleotides agree with TRBD2. V lost 8 bases to trimming and J lost 2 bases; unmatched junction nucleotides: 2. Germline V gives CDR1 SGHVS, CDR2 FNYEAQ. This CDR3 has 13 residues. The sequenced CDR3 bases are TGTGCCAGCGCGGGGGTTAACACCGGGGAG. Translation: CASAGVNTGE. The complete CDR3 sequence is CASAGVNTGELFF.

Note on this clone: The CDR3 end falls 3 residues outside the read, so it is completed with the germline J gene. The V gene is TRBV20-1, the J gene TRBJ2-5; 11 bases are shared with TRBD2. CDR3 length equals 15 residues. Germline lookup yields CDR1 DFQATT and CDR2 SNEGSKA (reference sequence). Unmatched junction bases numbered 6, after V lost 3 bases and J lost 3 bases. Partial CDR3 DNA: TGCAGTGCTAGGACTAGCGGGAATTTAGAAGAGACC. Translated, it gives CSARTSGNLEET. The entire CDR3 reads CSARTSGNLEETQYF.

The sequenced part of the CDR3 DNA is TGCGCCACCAAGCGGGGGACAGGGGACAACACTGAA. Its protein is CATKRGTGDNTE. The CDR3 reads in full as CATKRGTGDNTEAFF. This chain uses TRBV5-1 with TRBJ1-1; 10 bases agree with TRBD1. Read data end 3 residues before the CDR3 end; the end is taken from the germline J gene. V was clipped by 9 bases and J by 2 bases; unmatched bases: 10. The germline V gene has CDR1 SGHRS and CDR2 YFSETQ. The length of the CDR3 is 15 residues.

As concerns this clone: The read terminates 3 residues before the CDR3 end, so the remaining end is supplied by the germline J gene. The chain is built from TRBV5-1 and TRBJ1-1; 8 bases agree with TRBD1. Looked up from germline, CDR1 is SGHRS and CDR2 is YFSETQ. V lost 2 bases and J lost 7; bases outside the gene matches: 13. The length of the CDR3 is 16 residues. CDR3 DNA, as far as it was read: TGCGCCAGCAGCTTATCTTCCAGGGGGCGTTTCGGTGAA. Translated: CASSLSSRGRFGE. In full, the CDR3 is CASSLSSRGRFGEAFF.

Turning to this clone: The sequence runs out 3 residues before the end of the CDR3; the remainder is reconstructed from the germline J gene. The rearrangement links TRBV5-6 to TRBJ1-4; the D is unclear. This CDR3 has 15 amino acids. V was pared by 0 bases and J by 4 bases, with 10 bases between. Per the germline V gene, CDR1 is SGHDT and CDR2 is YYEEEE. This CDR3 reads CASSLERDFNEKLFF. The DNA read from the CDR3 is TGTGCCAGCAGCTTGGAGCGGGATTTTAATGAAAAA.

For this clone: The CDR3 end is not reached by the read, which stops 3 residues before it; the germline J gene fills it in. This chain links TRBV5-1 with TRBJ1-1, with D tentatively TRBD1 (5 bases). CDR3 size: 14 residues. The germline V gene has CDR1 SGHRS and CDR2 YFSETQ. V lost 2 bases and J 1 base, leaving 9 bases between the germline ends. The CDR3 reads CASSLLTENTEAFF. Incomplete CDR3 DNA: TGCGCCAGCAGCTTACTGACAGAGAACACTGAA.

With regard to this clone: The observed sequence ends 3 residues before the CDR3 terminus, with the missing tail filled in from the germline J gene. The chain carries TRBV6-2 or TRBV6-3 and TRBJ1-6; D ambiguous. The CDR3 sequence is 15 residues long. The germline gives CDR1 MNHEY, CDR2 SVGEGT. Trimming left V 2 bases short and J 6 bases short, with 11 bases between. CDR3 DNA, as far as it was read: TGTGCCAGCAGTTACCGGGCGGGAGTTAATTCACCC. It yields the protein CASSYRAGVNSP. The complete CDR3 reads CASSYRAGVNSPLHF.

Concerning this clone itself: The read terminates 3 residues before the CDR3 end, so the remaining end is supplied by the germline J gene. The V gene is TRBV19, the J gene TRBJ2-7; D is uncertain. CDR3 length equals 14 residues. Germline V gene lookup returns CDR1 LNHDA and CDR2 SQIVND (reference sequence). V shed 3 bases and J shed 2 bases, with 11 bases lying between them. Incomplete CDR3 DNA: TGTGCCAGTAGTATCAAGGTCACGACCTACGAG. Its translation is CASSIKVTTYE. The whole CDR3 sequence is CASSIKVTTYEQYF.

Remarks on this clone: With the read ending 3 residues before the CDR3 end, the germline J gene is used to fill in that end. The chain links TRBV7-2 to TRBJ1-2; D unresolved. Germline CDR1 and CDR2: SGHTA and FQGNSA. The CDR3 is made up of 12 amino acids. Trimming took off 7 bases at V and 4 bases at J, with 10 bases between the two ends. The CDR3 loop is CASTPTLYGYTF. The sequenced part of the CDR3 DNA is TGTGCCAGCACACCCACTCTCTATGGC.

Concerning this clone: With the read ending 3 residues before the CDR3 end, the germline J gene is used to fill in that end. This rearrangement joins TRBV10-3 to TRBJ2-7, with D possibly being TRBD1 (6 bases). This CDR3 is 11 amino acids long. Germline values: CDR1 ENHRY, CDR2 SYGVKD. Trimming removed 6 bases from V and 4 bases from J, with 7 bases in between. Partial CDR3 DNA: TGTGCCATCAGGGACAGTTACGAG. This translates into CAIRDSYE. The full CDR3 sequence reads CAIRDSYEQYF.

As for this clone: Coverage ceases 3 residues before the CDR3 finishes, and the germline J gene fills in the end. J is TRBJ2-7 and V is TRBV19; D gene ambiguous. Germline lookup yields CDR1 LNHDA and CDR2 SQIVND (reference sequence). This CDR3 has 14 residues. The germline V and J ends were trimmed by 3 bases and 1 base, with 10 bases remaining between them. CDR3 DNA (partial): TGTGCCAGTAGTATTGGGCCGTTATCCTACGAG. Translating gives CASSIGPLSYE. The CDR3, in full, reads CASSIGPLSYEQYF.

About this clone: The CDR3 end lies 3 residues beyond the end of the read and is filled in from the germline J gene. The chain employs TRBV7-9 and TRBJ1-4; D possibly corresponds to TRBD1 (5 bases). Germline CDR1 is SEHNR and CDR2 is FQNEAQ (reference sequence). The CDR3 is made up of 14 amino acids. Trimming took off 5 bases at V and 8 bases at J, with 15 bases between the two ends. The CDR3 sequence: CASSKPQGSEKLFF. The covered CDR3 bases are TGTGCCAGCAGCAAGCCCCAGGGTAGCGAAAAA.

A note on this clone: Other nucleotide sequences from this sample produce the same CDR3. Incomplete CDR3 DNA: TGTGCCAGCAGCACCAGGGTCCAAGAGACC. It specifies CASSTRVQET. The entire CDR3 reads CASSTRVQETQYF. The V call is TRBV7-2, the J call TRBJ2-5, with D possibly being TRBD1 (5 bases). The read terminates 3 residues ahead of where the CDR3 ends, so the germline J gene completes it. Germline-derived CDR1 and CDR2 are SGHTA and FQGNSA. CDR3 length: 13 amino acids. Trimming stripped 5 bases from V and 1 base from J, with 8 bases between.

As for this clone: The sequenced fragment ends 3 residues before the CDR3 boundary, so the rest is inferred from the germline J gene. V usage is TRBV29-1 and J usage is TRBJ1-1; D gene uncertain. The CDR3 runs to 14 residues. Germline CDR1 SQVTM, CDR2 ANQGSEA. Trimming pared 3 bases from V and 0 bases from J, leaving 11 bases between. The CDR3 DNA, read in part, is TGCAGCGTTGAGAACGTTCGGGTGAACACTGAA. Its protein product is CSVENVRVNTE. The CDR3 as a whole reads CSVENVRVNTEAFF.

A remark on this clone: The CDR3 end lies 3 residues beyond the end of the read and is filled in from the germline J gene. V and J are TRBV29-1 and TRBJ1-2, with D possibly being TRBD1 (5 bases). The CDR3 extends over 15 amino acids. Trimming removed 1 base at V and 0 bases at J, with 12 bases between. The germline gives CDR1 SQVTM, CDR2 ANQGSEA. CDR3 region: CSVEAEDISNYGYTF. The sequenced CDR3 bases are TGCAGCGTTGAAGCGGAGGACATATCTAACTATGGC.

Concerning this clone itself: The CDR3 end lies 3 residues beyond the end of the read and is filled in from the germline J gene. At the DNA level, this CDR3 is encoded by other sequences in the same sample as well. V usage is TRBV7-9 and J usage is TRBJ2-3, with 7 bases lining up with TRBD1. The CDR3 consists of 15 residues. Germline V CDR1 and CDR2: SEHNR, FQNEAQ (reference sequence). Germline trimming cut 1 base from V and 2 bases from J; bases unmatched to any gene: 3. CDR3 DNA (partial): TGTGCCAGCAGCTTAGGACAGGGTTTCACAGATACG. Its translation is CASSLGQGFTDT. The CDR3 reads in full as CASSLGQGFTDTQYF.

About this clone itself: The read stops 3 residues short of the end of the CDR3; the missing end is completed from the germline J gene. The chain uses TRBV5-1 and TRBJ2-2; the match to TRBD2 covers 11 bases. The V segment lost 6 bases and the J segment 1 base; nucleotides outside the gene matches: 11. The CDR3 consists of 18 residues. Germline V gene data show CDR1 as SGHRS and CDR2 as YFSETQ. The sequenced part of the CDR3 DNA is TGCGCCAGCACCGGACTAGCGGGCATACGGATGAACACCGGGGAG. Translating gives CASTGLAGIRMNTGE. The full CDR3 protein reads CASTGLAGIRMNTGELFF.

To note about this clone: The sequenced fragment ends 3 residues before the CDR3 boundary, so the rest is inferred from the germline J gene. The chain recombines TRBV13 with TRBJ1-2; 8 bases align to TRBD1. With 5 bases clipped from V and 4 bases from J, the junction kept 9 bases outside the gene matches. The CDR3 consists of 15 residues. Germline values: CDR1 PRHDT, CDR2 FYEKMQ (reference sequence). The CDR3 sequence is CASSPIGGQAYGYTF. CDR3 DNA, as far as it was read: TGTGCCAGCAGCCCCATCGGGGGACAGGCCTATGGC.

A word on this clone: The read is 3 residues too short to cover the CDR3 end, so that end is filled in from the germline J gene. The chain combines TRBV18 with TRBJ2-1; D possibly uses TRBD1 or TRBD2 (5 bases each). V was trimmed by 4 bases and J by 4 bases, leaving 17 bases between them. Germline V gene sequence: CDR1 KGHSH, CDR2 LQKENI. The length of the CDR3 is 16 residues. The part of the CDR3 DNA that was read is TGTGCCAGCTCACTTCTTGCCCAGGGAGTTTACAATGAG. It yields the protein CASSLLAQGVYNE. The whole CDR3 protein is CASSLLAQGVYNEQFF.

Partial CDR3 DNA: TGCAGTGCTAGAGATCGGGGGGTCATTAGTGGC. Residues: CSARDRGVISG. The complete CDR3 sequence is CSARDRGVISGYTF. This chain uses TRBV20-1 with TRBJ1-2, with TRBD1 as a possible D gene (5 bases). Sequencing ends 3 residues short of the CDR3 end; the germline J gene provides the rest. Germline V lookup: CDR1 DFQATT, CDR2 SNEGSKA (reference sequence). V was shortened by 0 bases and J by 7 bases, with 15 bases between the two germline ends. This CDR3 is 14 amino acids long.

Comment on this clone: The CDR3 goes on 3 residues after the read ends, and that part is filled in from the germline J gene. This rearrangement joins TRBV7-2 to TRBJ2-7, with a weak D call TRBD1 (6 bases). The CDR3 length is 12 residues. Trimming cost V 5 bases and J 6 bases, with 11 bases left between them. Germline-derived CDR1 and CDR2 are SGHTA and FQGNSA. The sequenced CDR3 bases are TGTGCCAGCAGCCGGCTCAGGGGCGAG. It specifies CASSRLRGE. The entire CDR3 reads CASSRLRGEQYF.

This clone counts as medium-sized (0.01 to 0.1%) by frequency. The CDR3 end lies 3 residues beyond the end of the read and is filled in from the germline J gene. The gene calls are TRBV19 and TRBJ2-3, with no clear D. The CDR3 extends over 11 amino acids. Germline lookup yields CDR1 LNHDA and CDR2 SQIVND (reference sequence). The V end was cut by 5 bases, the J end by 6 bases, with 6 bases between. The CDR3 protein is CASSLLDTQYF. The CDR3 bases that were read are TGTGCCAGTAGTCTTTTGGATACG.

The CDR3 protein is CASKETGDSQPQHF. The CDR3 bases that were read are TGTGCCAGCAAAGAGACAGGGGACAGTCAGCCC. The chain is built from TRBV6-2 or TRBV6-3 and TRBJ1-5; 8 positions agree with TRBD1. The sequence runs out 3 residues before the end of the CDR3; the remainder is reconstructed from the germline J gene. There are 14 residues in the CDR3. Per germline, CDR1 MNHEY and CDR2 SVGEGT. Losses at the gene ends were 7 bases for V and 6 bases for J; bases not matched to a gene: 8.

Remarks on this clone: The CDR3 end is not reached by the read, which stops 3 residues before it; the germline J gene fills it in. The rearrangement joins TRBV14 to TRBJ2-3, with TRBD2 matching 9 bases. The germline V gene has CDR1 SGHDN and CDR2 FVKESK. V lost 4 bases, J lost 8 bases, and 10 bases stayed unmatched. The length of the CDR3 is 15 residues. The sequenced CDR3 bases are TGTGCCAGCAGCCGGACAGGCGGCGGGAGGGTTACG. This sequence encodes CASSRTGGGRVT. The entire CDR3 reads CASSRTGGGRVTQYF. Complete variable domain (other parts from reference TRBV14 and TRBJ2-3): EAGVTQFPSHSVIEKGQTVTLRCDPISGHDNLYWYRRVMGKEIKFLLHFVKESKQDESGMPNNRFLAERTGGTYSTLKVQPAELEDSGVYFCASSRTGGGRVTQYFGPGTRLTVL.

About this clone: The DNA ends 3 residues before the CDR3 does, and the rest of the CDR3 is filled in from the germline J gene. The J gene is TRBJ2-2, the V gene TRBV5-1; weak D call: TRBD1 (5 bases). Germline values: CDR1 SGHRS, CDR2 YFSETQ. Deletions cut 1 base from V and 4 bases from J, with 11 bases between. The CDR3 covers 15 residues. The sequenced part of the CDR3 DNA is TGCGCCAGCAGCTTGTCCAGGGTCGGCACCGGGGAG. It yields the protein CASSLSRVGTGE. The complete CDR3 reads CASSLSRVGTGELFF.